This T cell receptor (beta chain) is from a study of glioma-infiltrating T cells after dendritic cell vaccination. Profiling relied on immunoSEQ multiplex PCR, and the TCRdb table lists in-frame clones only, not all of them. The table has approximately 62,000 clones, roughly 86% seen once. The CDR3 covers 15 residues. Germline V gives CDR1 KGHSH, CDR2 LQKENI. The time point denotes: after dendritic cell vaccination, including at tumor progression/relapse. This rearrangement joins TRBV18 to TRBJ2-5, with D perhaps matching TRBD2 (7 bases). The last part of the DNA fits TRBJ2-7 better; the J call may be wrong. The receptor was derived from a human donor with glioblastoma. The material sequenced was blood, taken after dendritic cell vaccination. DNA of the CDR3: TGTGCCAGCTCACCACCGGCGGGGGCAAGCGGCGAGCAGTACTTC. It specifies CASSPPAGASGEQYF.